This T cell receptor (beta chain) came from a study of T cell responses to AZD1222 COVID-19 vaccine. The V gene lost 5 bases and the J gene lost 4 bases, with 5 bases spanning the gap. The CDR3 has 11 residues. Some clones are missing from TCRdb's copy, which holds only in-frame ones; the method was immunoSEQ multiplex PCR. The table has 150,000 to 250,000 clones, approximately 93% seen once. The sequencing used peripheral blood, collected 28 days after the second AZD1222 dose. The rearrangement joins TRBV12-3 or TRBV12-4 to TRBJ2-5; no definite D call. The TCR comes from an adult who received the AZD1222 COVID-19 vaccine. The CDR3 loop is CASSPRETQYF. The DNA of the CDR3 is TGTGCCAGCAGTCCTCGAGAGACCCAGTACTTC.